This T cell receptor (beta chain) was found in a study of blood T cell repertoires in COVID-19. On the study more broadly: Nucleic acid was either cDNA or gDNA, and it came from T cells, B-cell-depleted T cells, or PBMCs.

Trimming took off 6 bases at V and 7 bases at J, with 18 bases between the two ends. The CDR3 is 14 residues long. Germline CDR1 ENHRY, CDR2 SYGVKD. Original processing methods: Amplifying reference gene primers gave estimates of nucleated cell counts. The method was immunoSEQ multiplex PCR; TCRdb's version includes in-frame clones alone and lacks a portion of them. V and J calls and clone size follow that table, whereas D and trimming were derived from the DNA. The profile shows some 250,000 clones, more than 65% of them singletons. Source material: peripheral blood. This sequence was found in a woman of 80 years or more with acute or convalescent COVID-19. J is TRBJ1-2 and V is TRBV10-3; D ambiguous. The CDR3 reads CAIRNYDSPGGYTF. CDR3 DNA: TGTGCCATCAGGAACTACGACTCGCCGGGTGGCTACACCTTC.